A selection of T cell receptor beta chains follows, all from one sample in a study of blood T cells in healthy people across ages. One entry per CDR3 protein results from TCRdb running MiXCR on the 5' RACE reads. This table holds 1,500,000 or so distinct CDR3 sequences, almost 60% found once. Sample: blood. These receptors all stem from a man aged 18 to 30 in good health. Each CDR3 is given with its conserved first and last residue. The D gene is left open where the match is weak. Expanded clones get a size class; other rows say once, few or many, or leave the size out.

cdr3_nt cdr3_aa v_call clone_size d_call j_call
TGTGCCAGCAATTCCCCGGGACATATGAACACTGAAGCTTTCTTT CASNSPGHMNTEAFF TRBV12-3/TRBV12-4 few - TRBJ1-1
TGTGCCAGCAGCTTGGGCAGCCGGGGGGGGCGCCGGGTCAGTGAGCAGTTCTTC CASSLGSRGGRRVSEQFF TRBV7-2 - TRBD2 TRBJ2-1
TGTGCCAGCAGCTTAGTTGGTCACAGTTCCTACGAGCAGTACTTC CASSLVGHSSYEQYF TRBV11-2 once - TRBJ2-7
TGTGCCAGCCCAAGGGGGATTGGGGCCAACGTCCTGACTTTC CASPRGIGANVLTF TRBV2 - - TRBJ2-6
TGTGCCAGCAGCGAAGCGAGACGGTGCGAGCAGTACTTC CASSEARRCEQYF TRBV13 - - TRBJ2-7
TGTGCCAGCAGTTTAATCCAGGGAGGTTCACCCCTCCACTTT CASSLIQGGSPLHF TRBV12-3/TRBV12-4 - - TRBJ1-6
TGCGCCAGCAGCTTGAGTGGGCAGGGTGATGAAAAACTGTTTTTT CASSLSGQGDEKLFF TRBV5-1 - - TRBJ1-4
TGCGCCAGCAGACCCAGCGGGAGTCTCACCGGGGAGCTGTTTTTT CASRPSGSLTGELFF TRBV5-1 - TRBD2 TRBJ2-2
TGTGCTAGTGGTTTACACTCTACAGGGGGTCAAGAGACCCAGTACTTC CASGLHSTGGQETQYF TRBV12-5 few TRBD1 TRBJ2-5
TGTGCCACCGGAGACAGGGACGAGCAGTACTTC CATGDRDEQYF TRBV24-1 many TRBD1 TRBJ2-7
TGTGCCAGCAGTCCCCTAGCGGGAGGGCACACAGATACGCAGTATTTT CASSPLAGGHTDTQYF TRBV27 - TRBD2 TRBJ2-3
TGTGCCGGACTTGGGGGGTATGGCTACACCTTC CAGLGGYGYTF TRBV28 - - TRBJ1-2
TGCGCCAGCAGCGCGCCGACTAGCGGGGGCATCGATGAGCAGTTCTTC CASSAPTSGGIDEQFF TRBV5-1 few TRBD2 TRBJ2-1
TGCGCCAGCAGCCAGGAACCAACAGGGGTCGGGGAGCAGTACTTC CASSQEPTGVGEQYF TRBV4-1 - TRBD1 TRBJ2-7
TGTGCCACCAGCAAGGGACAGTCTTACGAGCAGTACTTC CATSKGQSYEQYF TRBV15 - TRBD1 TRBJ2-7
TGTGCCAGCAGTTTATTCCTGCGGGGGGATACAGATACGCAGTATTTT CASSLFLRGDTDTQYF TRBV27 - TRBD2 TRBJ2-3
TGCAGCCCACAGTTAGCGAGCCCCTACAATGAGCAGTACTTC CSPQLASPYNEQYF TRBV29-1 - - TRBJ2-7
TGCGCCAGCAGCTTGGGTGGGGGACCCAGCTCCTACAATGAGCAGTTCTTC CASSLGGGPSSYNEQFF TRBV5-1 - - TRBJ2-1
TGTGCCAGCAGCTCTCGGACAGGGAGAGTGGAGACCCAGTACTTC CASSSRTGRVETQYF TRBV9 - TRBD1 TRBJ2-5
TGTGCCAGCAGTGATTCTGCCCGAAGTGAAGCTTTCTTT CASSDSARSEAFF TRBV2 once - TRBJ1-1
TGTGCCAGCAGCCGGGAAGTGCCTTCTTACTATGGCTACACCTTC CASSREVPSYYGYTF TRBV6-2/TRBV6-3 - - TRBJ1-2
TGTGCCAGCAGTAGGTCAGGGGGCCTTGGAGAGACCCAGTACTTC CASSRSGGLGETQYF TRBV25-1 - TRBD1 TRBJ2-5
TGTGCCATCAGTGGGGAGTCGGAGACCCAGTACTTC CAISGESETQYF TRBV10-3 - - TRBJ2-5
TGTGCCAGCAGGACCCTACAGGGTTTCTATGGCTACACCTTC CASRTLQGFYGYTF TRBV27 - - TRBJ1-2
TGTGCCAGCAGTTATGGTGTTAGCAATCACCCCCAGCATTTT CASSYGVSNHPQHF TRBV25-1 - - TRBJ1-5
TGTGCCAGCACCCCGGGGCTCCTTCGGACAGATACGCAGTATTTT CASTPGLLRTDTQYF TRBV27 - - TRBJ2-3
TGCAGTGCTAGCTCTGGGGGACTAGCGGGTTTCTACAATGAGCAGTTCTTC CSASSGGLAGFYNEQFF TRBV20-1 few TRBD2 TRBJ2-1
TGTGCCAGCAGTGAGCACTTCACTGAAGCTTTCTTT CASSEHFTEAFF TRBV6-1 - - TRBJ1-1
TGTGCCAGCAGTTCATCGACCGGGACAGGGGACGGCTACACCTTC CASSSSTGTGDGYTF TRBV28 - TRBD1 TRBJ1-2
TGCACAAGTCGACTGAGCACAGATACGCAGTATTTT CTSRLSTDTQYF TRBV20-1 - - TRBJ2-3
TGCGCCAGCAGCGTGATGGGACAGTTCAGCTCCTACGAGCAGTACTTC CASSVMGQFSSYEQYF TRBV5-1 - TRBD1 TRBJ2-7
TGTGCCAGCAGTTACTTAGTCGGGGGAGTCTACAATGAGCAGTTCTTC CASSYLVGGVYNEQFF TRBV6-5 - - TRBJ2-1
TGTGCCAGCAGCCAAGAAATGGGGACAGGGGTTCTTCAGCCCCAGCATTTT CASSQEMGTGVLQPQHF TRBV4-2 - TRBD1 TRBJ1-5
TGTGCCATCAGTGAGTCGAGAGTAGCGGGAGACTACAATGAGCAGTTCTTC CAISESRVAGDYNEQFF TRBV10-3 - TRBD2 TRBJ2-1
TGCGCCAGCAGCCTCGACAATAGCGGGAACTCCTACAATGAGCAGTTCTTC CASSLDNSGNSYNEQFF TRBV5-1 - TRBD2 TRBJ2-1
TGCAGTGCTACTTATACAAAGGGTTCAAATCAGCCCCAGCATTTT CSATYTKGSNQPQHF TRBV20-1 - - TRBJ1-5
TGTGCCAGCAGTTTATCCCGCCAAGGTTTGGGAGAGCAGTACTTC CASSLSRQGLGEQYF TRBV12-3/TRBV12-4 - - TRBJ2-7
TGCAGCGTTGGTTTGACTGGGAAGACCCAGTACTTC CSVGLTGKTQYF TRBV29-1 - - TRBJ2-5
TGTGCCAGCAGTGCATTGTTAACAGGACAAGGCACTGAAGCTTTCTTT CASSALLTGQGTEAFF TRBV2 once - TRBJ1-1
TGCAGTGCTAGTAACAGGGAAAATTACGAGCAGTACTTC CSASNRENYEQYF TRBV20-1 - - TRBJ2-7
TGCAGCGTTAGGGCCTCTCCAAATAGTAATGAAAAACTGTTTTTT CSVRASPNSNEKLFF TRBV29-1 once - TRBJ1-4